This T cell receptor beta chain stems from a study of T cells in localized non-small cell lung cancer. Only in-frame clones appear in the TCRdb table, and some are missing; sequencing was by immunoSEQ multiplex PCR. The data show roughly 40,000 clones, about 76% seen once. The trim removed 5 bases at V and 8 bases at J, leaving 13 bases unmatched. Germline V gives CDR1 SGHTA, CDR2 FQGNSA. This CDR3 has 16 amino acids. Of note for this clone: Its antigen remains unidentified.

General observations from the study: Analysis by sequencing included only one tumor region, so heterogeneity remains possible. Measurement of T cell clonality placed uninvolved adjacent lung highest, above the level in tumor.

The sequence was collected from a male donor aged 60 or over with stage II lung adenocarcinoma. The chain carries TRBV7-2 and TRBJ2-1, with 9 bases aligning to TRBD1. Sequencing was performed on peripheral blood mononuclear cells, taken before any cancer treatment. DNA of the CDR3: TGTGCCAGCAGCCCCAACCGGGACAGGGCTTGGCATGAGCAGTTCTTC. Amino acids: CASSPNRDRAWHEQFF.